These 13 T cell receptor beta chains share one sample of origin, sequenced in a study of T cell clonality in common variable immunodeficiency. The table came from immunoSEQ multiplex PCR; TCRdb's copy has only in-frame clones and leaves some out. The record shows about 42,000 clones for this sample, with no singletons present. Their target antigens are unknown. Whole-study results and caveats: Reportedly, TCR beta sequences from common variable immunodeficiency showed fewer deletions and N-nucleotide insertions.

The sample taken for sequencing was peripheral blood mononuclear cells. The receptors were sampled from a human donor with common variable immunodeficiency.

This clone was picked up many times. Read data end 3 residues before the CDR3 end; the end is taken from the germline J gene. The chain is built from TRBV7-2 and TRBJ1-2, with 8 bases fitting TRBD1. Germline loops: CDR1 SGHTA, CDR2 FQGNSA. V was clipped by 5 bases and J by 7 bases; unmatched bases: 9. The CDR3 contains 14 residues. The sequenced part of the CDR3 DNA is TGTGCCAGCAGCGACTACGACAGGGGAGGTGGC. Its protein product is CASSDYDRGGG. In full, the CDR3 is CASSDYDRGGGYTF. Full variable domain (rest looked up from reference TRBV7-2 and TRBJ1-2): GAGVSQSPSNKVTEKGKDVELRCDPISGHTALYWYRQSLGQGLEFLIYFQGNSAPDKSGLPSDRFSAERTGGSVSTLTIQRTQQEDSAVYLCASSDYDRGGGYTFGSGTRLTVV.

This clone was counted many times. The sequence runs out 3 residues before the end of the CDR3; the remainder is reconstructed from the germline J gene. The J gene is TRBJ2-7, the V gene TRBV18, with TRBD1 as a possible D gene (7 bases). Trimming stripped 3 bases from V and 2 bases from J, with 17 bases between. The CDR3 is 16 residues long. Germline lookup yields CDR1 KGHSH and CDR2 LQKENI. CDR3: CASSPGGGGVAYEQYF. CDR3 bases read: TGTGCCAGCTCACCCGGAGGGGGCGGGGTAGCCTACGAG.

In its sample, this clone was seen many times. CDR3 residues: CASSTYRVNTEAFF. CDR3 bases read: TGTGCCAGTAGTACTTACAGGGTTAACACTGAA. V usage is TRBV19 and J usage is TRBJ1-1; a possible D gene is TRBD1 (6 bases). The missing CDR3 end, 3 residues past where the read stops, is filled in from the germline J gene. Trimming cost V 4 bases and J 2 bases, with 11 bases left between them. Germline loops: CDR1 LNHDA, CDR2 SQIVND (reference sequence). The CDR3 spans 14 residues.

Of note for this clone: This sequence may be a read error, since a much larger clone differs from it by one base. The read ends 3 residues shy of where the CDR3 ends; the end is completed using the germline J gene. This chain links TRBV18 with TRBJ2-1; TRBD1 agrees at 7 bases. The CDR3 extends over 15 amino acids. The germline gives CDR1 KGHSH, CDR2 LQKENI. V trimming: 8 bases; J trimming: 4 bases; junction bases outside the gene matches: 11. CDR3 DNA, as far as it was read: TGTGCCAGCCCCCCCCCGAGACAGGGATACAATGAG. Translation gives CASPPPRQGYNE. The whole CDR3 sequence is CASPPPRQGYNEQFF.

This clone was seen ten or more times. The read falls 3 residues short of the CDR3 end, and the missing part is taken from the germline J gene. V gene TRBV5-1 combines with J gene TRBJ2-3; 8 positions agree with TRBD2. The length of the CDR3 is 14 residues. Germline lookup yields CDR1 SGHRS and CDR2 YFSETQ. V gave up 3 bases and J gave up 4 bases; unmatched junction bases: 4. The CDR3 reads CASSSGLVSDTQYF. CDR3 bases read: TGCGCCAGCAGCTCGGGACTAGTCTCAGATACG. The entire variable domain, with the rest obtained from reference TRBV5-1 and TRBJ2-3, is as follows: KAGVTQTPRYLIKTRGQQVTLSCSPISGHRSVSWYQQTPGQGLQFLFEYFSETQRNKGNFPGRFSGRQFSNSRSEMNVSTLELGDSALYLCASSSGLVSDTQYFGPGTRLTVL.

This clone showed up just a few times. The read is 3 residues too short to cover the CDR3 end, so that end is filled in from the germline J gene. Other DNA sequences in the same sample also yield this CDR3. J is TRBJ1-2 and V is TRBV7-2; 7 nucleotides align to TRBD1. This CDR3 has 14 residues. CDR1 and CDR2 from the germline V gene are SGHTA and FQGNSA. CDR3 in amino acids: CASSSIDRVEGYTF. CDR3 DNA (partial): TGTGCCAGCAGCTCGATAGACAGGGTTGAAGGC.

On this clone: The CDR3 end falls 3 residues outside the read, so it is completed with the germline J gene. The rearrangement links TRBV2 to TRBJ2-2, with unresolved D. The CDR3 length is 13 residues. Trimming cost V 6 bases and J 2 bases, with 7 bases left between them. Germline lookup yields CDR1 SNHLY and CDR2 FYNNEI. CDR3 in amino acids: CASRYTNTGELFF. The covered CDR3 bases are TGTGCCAGCAGGTATACAAACACCGGGGAG. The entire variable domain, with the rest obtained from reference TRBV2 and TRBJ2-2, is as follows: EPEVTQTPSHQVTQMGQEVILRCVPISNHLYFYWYRQILGQKVEFLVSFYNNEISEKSEIFDDQFSVERPDGSNFTLKIRSTKLEDSAMYFCASRYTNTGELFFGEGSRLTVL.

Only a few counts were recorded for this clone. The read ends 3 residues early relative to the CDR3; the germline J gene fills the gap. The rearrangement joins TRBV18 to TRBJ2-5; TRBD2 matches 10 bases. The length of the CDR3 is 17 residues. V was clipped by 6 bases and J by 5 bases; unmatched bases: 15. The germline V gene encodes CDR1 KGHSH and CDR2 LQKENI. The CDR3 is CASSADSRAGGPETQYF. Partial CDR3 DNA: TGTGCCAGCTCCGCCGACTCTCGAGCGGGGGGGCCGGAGACC.

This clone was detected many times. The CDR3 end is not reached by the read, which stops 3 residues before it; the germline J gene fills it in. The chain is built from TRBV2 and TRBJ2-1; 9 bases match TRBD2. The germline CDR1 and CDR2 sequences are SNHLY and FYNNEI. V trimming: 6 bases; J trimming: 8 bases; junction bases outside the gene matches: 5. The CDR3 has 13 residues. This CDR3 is CASRVAGDHEQFF. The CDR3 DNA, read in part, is TGTGCCAGCAGGGTAGCGGGAGACCATGAG.

The CDR3 spells CASSLSLNTGELFF. The part of the CDR3 DNA that was read is TGTGCCAGCAGCTTGAGCCTGAACACCGGGGAG. J is TRBJ2-2 and V is TRBV11-2; D not resolved. The read terminates 3 residues ahead of where the CDR3 ends, so the germline J gene completes it. V lost 3 bases and J 1 base, leaving 6 bases between the germline ends. This CDR3 is 14 amino acids long. Germline V gene data show CDR1 as SGHAT and CDR2 as FQNNGV.

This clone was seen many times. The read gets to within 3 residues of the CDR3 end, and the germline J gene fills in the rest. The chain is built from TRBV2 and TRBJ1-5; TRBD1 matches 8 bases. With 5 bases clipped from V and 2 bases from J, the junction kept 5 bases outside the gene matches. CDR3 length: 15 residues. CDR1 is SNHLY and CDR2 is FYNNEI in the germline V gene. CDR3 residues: CASSLTGAGNQPQHF. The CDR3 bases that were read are TGTGCCAGCAGTTTGACAGGGGCAGGCAATCAGCCC.

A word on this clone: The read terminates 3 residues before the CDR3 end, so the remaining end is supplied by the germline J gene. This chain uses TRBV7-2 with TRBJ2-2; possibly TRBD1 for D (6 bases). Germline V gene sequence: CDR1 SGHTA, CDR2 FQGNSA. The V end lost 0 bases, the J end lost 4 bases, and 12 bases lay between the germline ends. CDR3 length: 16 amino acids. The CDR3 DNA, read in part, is TGTGCCAGCAGCTTAGCATTGGGCAGGGGCACCGGGGAG. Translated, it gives CASSLALGRGTGE. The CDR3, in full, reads CASSLALGRGTGELFF. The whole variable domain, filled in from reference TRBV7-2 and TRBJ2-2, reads GAGVSQSPSNKVTEKGKDVELRCDPISGHTALYWYRQSLGQGLEFLIYFQGNSAPDKSGLPSDRFSAERTGGSVSTLTIQRTQQEDSAVYLCASSLALGRGTGELFFGEGSRLTVL.

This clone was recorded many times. The CDR3 region is CASSLSFRTEAFF. The CDR3 DNA, read in part, is TGTGCCAGCAGCTTATCCTTTCGCACTGAA. The rearrangement links TRBV7-2 to TRBJ1-1, with unresolved D. The DNA ends 3 residues before the CDR3 does, and the rest of the CDR3 is filled in from the germline J gene. V lost 2 bases and J 4 bases, leaving 8 bases between the germline ends. CDR3 length: 13 amino acids. CDR1 is SGHTA and CDR2 is FQGNSA in the germline V gene.